This is a list of T cell receptor beta chains from one sample in a study of blood T cell repertoires in COVID-19. This table comes from immunoSEQ multiplex PCR, and its TCRdb copy is limited to in-frame clones, with some not included. The table has about 230,000 clones, 84% seen once. What was sequenced was peripheral blood. These receptors were collected from a woman in her thirties or forties who had recovered from COVID-19. Both conserved end residues are part of each CDR3. The D gene is left open where the match is weak. Rows may omit the clone size; those that give it use once, few, many or a size class.

DNA,CDR3,size,D,J,V
TGCGCCAGCAGCCGAGAGACACGGATCAATGGCTACACCTTC,CASSRETRINGYTF,.,.,TRBJ1-2,TRBV5-1
TGTGCCAGCAGCCCCCCAACAGGGAGGAACACTGAAGCTTTCTTT,CASSPPTGRNTEAFF,.,.,TRBJ1-1,TRBV6-5
TGTGCCAGCAGCTTGGAACCAGGGCCGGAGACCCAGTACTTC,CASSLEPGPETQYF,once,.,TRBJ2-5,TRBV5-4
TGTGCCAGCAGTATACAGGGAGTCGGCACTGAAGCTTTCTTT,CASSIQGVGTEAFF,.,.,TRBJ1-1,TRBV6-5
TGTGCCAGCAGTGAAGTCGAGGGAGGGAATCAGCCCCAGCATTTT,CASSEVEGGNQPQHF,many,.,TRBJ1-5,TRBV6-1
TGTGCCAGCAGCCAAGGGGGCACGAGAGGAAGCAATCAGCCCCAGCATTTT,CASSQGGTRGSNQPQHF,.,.,TRBJ1-5,TRBV3-1/TRBV3-2
TGTGCCAGCAGCCAAGACTCTCAGAACTATGGCTACACCTTC,CASSQDSQNYGYTF,.,.,TRBJ1-2,TRBV3-1/TRBV3-2
TGCAGCGGACTATCAGACGAGCAGTACTTC,CSGLSDEQYF,.,.,TRBJ2-7,TRBV29-1
TGCGCCAGCAGCCAAGGGAGCGACCCCCAAGAGACCCAGTACTTC,CASSQGSDPQETQYF,.,.,TRBJ2-5,TRBV4-3
TGTGCCAGTAGTAGTCTAGCGGGGTATGCCGGGGAGCTGTTTTTT,CASSSLAGYAGELFF,.,TRBD2,TRBJ2-2,TRBV19
TGTGCCTGGAGTATCACAGGGGCAAGGGAGCAGTACTTC,CAWSITGAREQYF,once,TRBD1,TRBJ2-7,TRBV30
TGCAGCGTTGACGGGGTCGGAGGGGCGAGAAGCGAAGCTTTCTTT,CSVDGVGGARSEAFF,.,.,TRBJ1-1,TRBV29-1
TGTGCCAGCAGGACCAGAGGTACGGGTTCACCCCTCCACTTT,CASRTRGTGSPLHF,.,.,TRBJ1-6,TRBV11-3
TGTGCCAGCAGCTTGGGACGGGGGGAGATTAGCAATCAGCCCCAGCATTTT,CASSLGRGEISNQPQHF,once,.,TRBJ1-5,TRBV5-6
TGTGCCAGCAGTGAATCCCGGGACACCCTGAACACCGGGGAGCTGTTTTTT,CASSESRDTLNTGELFF,.,.,TRBJ2-2,TRBV25-1
TGTGCCAGCAGCCTCAGACAGGGTCGAAATTCACCCCTCCACTTT,CASSLRQGRNSPLHF,few,TRBD1,TRBJ1-6,TRBV14
TGTGCCAGCAGCTTTCGGGCCGGGACTAGACATTCAGATACGCAGTATTTT,CASSFRAGTRHSDTQYF,.,.,TRBJ2-3,TRBV21-1
TGTGCCAGCAGCCCCCCGACAGTCACTGAAGCTTTCTTT,CASSPPTVTEAFF,few,.,TRBJ1-1,TRBV3-1/TRBV3-2
TGTGCCAGCACTTCTAGGACAGGGAGCACAGATACGCAGTATTTT,CASTSRTGSTDTQYF,.,TRBD1,TRBJ2-3,TRBV27
TGTGCCTGGACGAGGGGGCCTACACCCTATGGCTACACCTTC,CAWTRGPTPYGYTF,few,TRBD1,TRBJ1-2,TRBV30
TGTGCCAGCAGCGTGAACAGGGGGCAGCGCACAGATACGCAGTATTTT,CASSVNRGQRTDTQYF,.,TRBD1,TRBJ2-3,TRBV7-8
TGTGCCAGCAGCCGCCAGGGACAGCCGAAATTTTTTTTT,CASSRQGQPKFFF,.,TRBD1,TRBJ1-4,TRBV6-2/TRBV6-3
TGCGCCAGCAGCTTTGGGGAAGGGGGCAGGGAGCAGTACTTC,CASSFGEGGREQYF,few,TRBD1,TRBJ2-7,TRBV5-1
TGTGCCAGCAGCCTAAGACAGGGGGCCTCCGAGCAGTACTTC,CASSLRQGASEQYF,.,TRBD1,TRBJ2-7,TRBV3-1/TRBV3-2
TGTGCCAGCAGCCAAGTCGAAGGGGGCACTGAAGCTTTCTTT,CASSQVEGGTEAFF,.,.,TRBJ1-1,TRBV16
TGTGCCAGTAGTATAGACGGGGGGCCGAACACTGAAGCTTTCTTT,CASSIDGGPNTEAFF,once,.,TRBJ1-1,TRBV19
TGTGCCAGTGGGACTAGCGGGACCTACGAGCAGTACTTC,CASGTSGTYEQYF,.,TRBD2,TRBJ2-7,TRBV3-1/TRBV3-2
TGCGCCAGCAGCCAAGATTCGTCCCATGGCTACACCTTC,CASSQDSSHGYTF,.,.,TRBJ1-2,TRBV4-3
TGTGCCAGCAGCCGAGGACAGGGGCAAGAGACCCAGTACTTC,CASSRGQGQETQYF,.,TRBD1,TRBJ2-5,TRBV7-8
TGTGCCAGCAGCTCCCTAACAGGGGGCTCGGGGCAGCCCCAGCATTTT,CASSSLTGGSGQPQHF,.,TRBD1,TRBJ1-5,TRBV11-2
TGCGCCAGCAGCTTGCTAGGACAGGGTCGCGAGCAGTACTTC,CASSLLGQGREQYF,.,TRBD1,TRBJ2-7,TRBV5-1
TGTGCCAGCAGTTACTCGGGACAGGGGGCCAGCACAGATACGCAGTATTTT,CASSYSGQGASTDTQYF,.,TRBD1,TRBJ2-3,TRBV6-2/TRBV6-3
TGTGCCAGCAGTTTATTGGGCGCAGATACGCAGTATTTT,CASSLLGADTQYF,.,.,TRBJ2-3,TRBV28
TGTGCCAGCAGTTCCTCCACCCCCAGCGGGGGCTACACCTTC,CASSSSTPSGGYTF,.,.,TRBJ1-2,TRBV6-2/TRBV6-3
TGTGCCAGCAGTTACGGGACAGGCCCCGGGGAGCTGTTTTTT,CASSYGTGPGELFF,.,TRBD1,TRBJ2-2,TRBV6-2/TRBV6-3
TGTGCCAGCAGCTCGACAGGGTCTGGAAACACCATATATTTT,CASSSTGSGNTIYF,.,TRBD1,TRBJ1-3,TRBV13
TGCGCCAGCAGCCAAGACCCAGGAGGAAGTGGCTACACCTTC,CASSQDPGGSGYTF,.,.,TRBJ1-2,TRBV4-3
TGTGCCAGCTCAGTGGGGGAGGCCAATGAGCAGTTCTTC,CASSVGEANEQFF,.,.,TRBJ2-1,TRBV18
TGTGCCATCAGTCAAAATATGTGGGGCAGCAATCAGCCCCAGCATTTT,CAISQNMWGSNQPQHF,many,.,TRBJ1-5,TRBV10-3
TGTGCCAGCAGGTACGACAGGGCGAGCATGAACACTGAAGCTTTCTTT,CASRYDRASMNTEAFF,.,TRBD1,TRBJ1-1,TRBV6-2/TRBV6-3
TGTGCCAGCAGCTCCGAGCGGAACACTGAAGCTTTCTTT,CASSSERNTEAFF,few,.,TRBJ1-1,TRBV7-2
TGCAGTGCTAGTGTTGGAGGTCCCAATTCACCCCTCCACTTT,CSASVGGPNSPLHF,.,.,TRBJ1-6,TRBV20-1
TGTGCCAGCTGCCTTAGCGGTATAATCACAGATACGCAGTATTTT,CASCLSGIITDTQYF,.,.,TRBJ2-3,TRBV7-9
TGCGCCAGCAGCCAAGCTTATCCCGGGACAGATGCCTACGAGCAGTACTTC,CASSQAYPGTDAYEQYF,.,TRBD1,TRBJ2-7,TRBV4-3
TGTGCCAGCGGCCCAGGGCATGGCACTGAAGCTTTCTTT,CASGPGHGTEAFF,.,.,TRBJ1-1,TRBV7-2
TGTGCCAGCTCACCTATTGTCAATGAGCAGTTCTTC,CASSPIVNEQFF,.,.,TRBJ2-1,TRBV18